Listed below are T cell receptor beta chains from one sample, sequenced in a study of blood T cell repertoires in COVID-19. The assay was immunoSEQ multiplex PCR, and TCRdb's table has in-frame clones only and misses some. The sample has around 200,000 clones; roughly 86% are singletons. The source material was peripheral blood. These receptors were obtained from a woman older than 75 in a cohort sampled during active or convalescent COVID-19. Both conserved end residues are part of each CDR3. Fields, in order: J gene, D gene, V gene, clone size, CDR3 protein, CDR3 DNA. D genes are given only for firm matches. The size entry is marked missing in some rows and otherwise reads once, few, many or a size class.

TRBJ1-4 | NA | TRBV11-2 | once | CASSLGRVFNEKLFF | TGTGCCAGCAGCTTAGGTCGGGTTTTTAATGAAAAACTGTTTTTT
TRBJ2-1 | NA | TRBV5-1 | NA | CASSSHNRENYRVEQFF | TGCGCCAGCAGCTCTCATAACAGGGAGAATTACCGAGTTGAGCAGTTCTTC
TRBJ1-2 | NA | TRBV27 | NA | CASSFSGLNYGYTF | TGTGCCAGCAGTTTTTCAGGACTTAACTATGGCTACACCTTC
TRBJ2-7 | NA | TRBV11-2 | once | CASSDLRTMGYEQYF | TGTGCCAGCAGCGACCTCAGGACTATGGGGTACGAGCAGTACTTC
TRBJ1-4 | TRBD1 | TRBV5-1 | NA | CASGTGPTNEKLFF | TGCGCCAGCGGGACAGGGCCAACTAATGAAAAACTGTTTTTT
TRBJ1-6 | NA | TRBV5-5 | NA | CASSIPTGGASPLHF | TGTGCCAGCAGCATCCCGACCGGGGGGGCATCACCCCTCCACTTT
TRBJ1-1 | NA | TRBV12-5 | NA | CASGLGQMVMNTEAFF | TGTGCTAGTGGTTTGGGACAGATGGTCATGAACACTGAAGCTTTCTTT
TRBJ1-2 | TRBD1 | TRBV5-6 | NA | CASSSTGQGENYGYTF | TGTGCCAGCAGCTCCACCGGACAGGGGGAGAACTATGGCTACACCTTC
TRBJ2-5 | TRBD2 | TRBV5-4 | NA | CASSTSGGASETQYF | TGTGCCAGCAGCACTAGCGGGGGGGCTTCGGAGACCCAGTACTTC
TRBJ2-5 | NA | TRBV5-1 | NA | CASSLESAQETQYF | TGCGCCAGCAGCTTGGAGAGCGCTCAAGAGACCCAGTACTTC
TRBJ1-5 | NA | TRBV28 | NA | CASSRFQGLNQPQHF | TGTGCCAGCAGTCGGTTTCAGGGTCTCAATCAGCCCCAGCATTTT